The T cell receptor beta chain described here comes from a study of beta chain features in type 1 diabetes. The investigators reverse transcribed all of the isolated RNA, so they sequenced expressed TCRB transcripts. For naive, central memory and regulatory T cell samples, reads averaged approximately 3.6 million. Clones were sequenced by immunoSEQ multiplex PCR, and TCRdb holds only the in-frame ones, with some missing. The table lists 810,000 or so clones, about a sixth of them singletons, with 0.02% to 0.03% in the top ten. Germline V gene data show CDR1 as MDHEN and CDR2 as SYDVKM. The CDR3 contains 11 residues. Deletions cut 6 bases from V and 7 bases from J, with 9 bases between. Sorted cells reached over 98% purity in every population.

Material: naive CD4+ T cells from blood. The source of this sequence is a woman under 30 in good health. The chain carries TRBV28 and TRBJ1-1, with D hard to call. This chain's CDR3 is CASRGDYEAFF. In DNA, the CDR3 is TGTGCCAGCAGAGGCGATTATGAAGCTTTCTTT.